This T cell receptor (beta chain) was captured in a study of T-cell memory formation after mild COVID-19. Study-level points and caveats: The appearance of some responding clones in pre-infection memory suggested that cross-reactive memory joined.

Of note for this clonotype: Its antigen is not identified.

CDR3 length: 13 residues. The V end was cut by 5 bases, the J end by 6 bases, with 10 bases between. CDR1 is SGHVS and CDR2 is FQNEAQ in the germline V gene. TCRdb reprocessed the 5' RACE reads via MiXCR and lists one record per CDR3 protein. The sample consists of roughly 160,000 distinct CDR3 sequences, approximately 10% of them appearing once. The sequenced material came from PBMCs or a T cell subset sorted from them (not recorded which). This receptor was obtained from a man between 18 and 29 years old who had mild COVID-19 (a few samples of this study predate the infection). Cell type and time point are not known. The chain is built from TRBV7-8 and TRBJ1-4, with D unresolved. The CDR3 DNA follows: TGTGCCAGCAGCGCTGGCAATTATGAAAAACTGTTTTTT. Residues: CASSAGNYEKLFF.